This T cell receptor beta chain was found in a study of T cell repertoires in cytomegalovirus infection. Study-wide context: Indicated by public TCR beta signatures were CMV infection and matching HLA type.

V gave up 2 bases and J gave up 8 bases; unmatched junction bases: 10. This CDR3 spans 16 amino acids. Germline V gene lookup returns CDR1 DFQATT and CDR2 SNEGSKA (reference sequence). TCRdb reprocessed the reads via MiXCR and lists one record per CDR3 protein. The table shows 640,000 or so distinct CDR3 sequences, with 30% to 40% occurring only once. As concerns this clonotype: What it recognizes is unknown.

This sequence joins TRBV20-1 and TRBJ2-1, with 12 bases lining up with TRBD2. The sequencing used cultured PBMCs, collected from culture after CMV antigen stimulation. The TCR was taken from a human donor in good health (CMV status not recorded). Some clones in this sample may be carry-over from other donors' samples. The DNA of the CDR3 is TGCAGTGCTAGAATCCCTAGCGGGAGGGCCGGCGATGAGCAGTTCTTC. This gives the protein CSARIPSGRAGDEQFF.